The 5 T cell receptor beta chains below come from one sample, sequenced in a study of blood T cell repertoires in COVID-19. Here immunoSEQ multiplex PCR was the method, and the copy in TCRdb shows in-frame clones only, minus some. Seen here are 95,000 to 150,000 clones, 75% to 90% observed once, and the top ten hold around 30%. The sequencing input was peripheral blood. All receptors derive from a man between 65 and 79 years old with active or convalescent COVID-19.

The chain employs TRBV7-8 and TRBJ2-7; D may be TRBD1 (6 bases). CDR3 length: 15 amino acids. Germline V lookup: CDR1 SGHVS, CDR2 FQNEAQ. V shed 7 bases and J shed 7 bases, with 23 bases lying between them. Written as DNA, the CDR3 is TGTGCCAGCAATCCATGGCCACAGGGTATAGGGGAGCAGTACTTC. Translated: CASNPWPQGIGEQYF.

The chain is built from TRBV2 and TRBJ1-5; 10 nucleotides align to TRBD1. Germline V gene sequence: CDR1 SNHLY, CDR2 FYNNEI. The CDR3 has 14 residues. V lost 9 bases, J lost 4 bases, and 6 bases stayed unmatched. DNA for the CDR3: TGTGCCAGTGGCCGGGACAGGGGAAATCAGCCCCAGCATTTT. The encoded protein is CASGRDRGNQPQHF.

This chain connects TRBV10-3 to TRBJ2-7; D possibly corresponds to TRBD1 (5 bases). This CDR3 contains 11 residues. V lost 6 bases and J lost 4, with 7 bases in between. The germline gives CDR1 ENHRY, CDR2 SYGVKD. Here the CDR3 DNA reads TGTGCCATCAGCCCAGGGTACGAGCAGTACTTC. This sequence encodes CAISPGYEQYF.

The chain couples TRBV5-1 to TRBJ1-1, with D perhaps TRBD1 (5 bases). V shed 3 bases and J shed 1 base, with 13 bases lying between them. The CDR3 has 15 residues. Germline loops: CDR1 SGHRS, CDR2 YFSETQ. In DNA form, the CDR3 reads TGCGCCAGCAGCTGGCGGGACTCTCAGAACACTGAAGCTTTCTTT. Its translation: CASSWRDSQNTEAFF.

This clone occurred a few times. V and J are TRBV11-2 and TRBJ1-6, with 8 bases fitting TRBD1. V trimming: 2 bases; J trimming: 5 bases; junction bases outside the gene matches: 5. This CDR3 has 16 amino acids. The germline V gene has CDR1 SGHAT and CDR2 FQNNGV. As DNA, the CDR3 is TGTGCCAGCAGCTTAAGGCCAGGGGGCAATAATTCACCCCTCCACTTT. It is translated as CASSLRPGGNNSPLHF.